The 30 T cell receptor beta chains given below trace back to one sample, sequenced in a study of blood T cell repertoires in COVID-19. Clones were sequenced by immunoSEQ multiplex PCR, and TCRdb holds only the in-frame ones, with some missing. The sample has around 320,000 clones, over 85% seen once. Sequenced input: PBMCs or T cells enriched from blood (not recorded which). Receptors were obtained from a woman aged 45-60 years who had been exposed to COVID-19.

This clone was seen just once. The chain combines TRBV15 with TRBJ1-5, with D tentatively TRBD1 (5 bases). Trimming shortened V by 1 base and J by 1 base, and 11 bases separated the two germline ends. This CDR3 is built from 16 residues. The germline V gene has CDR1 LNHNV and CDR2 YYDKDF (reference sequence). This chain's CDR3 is CATSRVWGGSNQPQHF. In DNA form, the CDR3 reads TGTGCCACCAGCAGAGTTTGGGGGGGAAGCAATCAGCCCCAGCATTTT.

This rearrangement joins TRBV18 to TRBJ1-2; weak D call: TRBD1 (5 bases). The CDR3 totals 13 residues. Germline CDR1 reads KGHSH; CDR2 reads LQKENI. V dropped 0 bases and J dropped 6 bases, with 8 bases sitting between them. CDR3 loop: CASSPPTRDGYTF. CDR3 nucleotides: TGTGCCAGCTCACCACCGACCAGGGATGGCTACACCTTC.

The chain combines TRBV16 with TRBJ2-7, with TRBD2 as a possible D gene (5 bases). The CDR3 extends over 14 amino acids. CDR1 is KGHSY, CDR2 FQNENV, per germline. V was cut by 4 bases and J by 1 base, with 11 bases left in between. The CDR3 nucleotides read TGTGCCAGCAGCCGGGGTGGGAGTTCCTACGAGCAGTACTTC. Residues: CASSRGGSSYEQYF.

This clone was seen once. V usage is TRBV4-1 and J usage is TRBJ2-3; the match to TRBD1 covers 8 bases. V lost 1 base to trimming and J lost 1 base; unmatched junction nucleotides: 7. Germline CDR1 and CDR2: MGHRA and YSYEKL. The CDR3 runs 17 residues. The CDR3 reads CASSQVPGQVRTDTQYF. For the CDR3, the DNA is TGCGCCAGCAGCCAAGTGCCGGGACAGGTTCGCACAGATACGCAGTATTTT.

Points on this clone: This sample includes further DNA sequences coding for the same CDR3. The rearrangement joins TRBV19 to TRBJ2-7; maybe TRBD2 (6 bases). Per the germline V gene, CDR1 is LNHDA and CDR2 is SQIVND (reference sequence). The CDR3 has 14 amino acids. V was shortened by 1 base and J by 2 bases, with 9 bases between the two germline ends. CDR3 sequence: CASSIGPGAYEQYF. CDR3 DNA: TGTGCCAGTAGTATAGGACCGGGAGCCTACGAGCAGTACTTC.

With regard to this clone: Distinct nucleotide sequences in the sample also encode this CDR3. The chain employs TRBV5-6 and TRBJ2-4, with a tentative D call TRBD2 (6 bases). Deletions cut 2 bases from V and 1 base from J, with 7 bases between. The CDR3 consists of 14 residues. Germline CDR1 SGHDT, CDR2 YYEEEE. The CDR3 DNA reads TGTGCCAGCAGCTTCCGGGGGGCCAAAAACATTCAGTACTTC. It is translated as CASSFRGAKNIQYF. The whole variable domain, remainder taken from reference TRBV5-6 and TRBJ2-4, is DAGVTQSPTHLIKTRGQQVTLRCSPKSGHDTVSWYQQALGQGPQFIFQYYEEEERQRGNFPDRFSGHQFPNYSSELNVNALLLGDSALYLCASSFRGAKNIQYFGAGTRLSVL.

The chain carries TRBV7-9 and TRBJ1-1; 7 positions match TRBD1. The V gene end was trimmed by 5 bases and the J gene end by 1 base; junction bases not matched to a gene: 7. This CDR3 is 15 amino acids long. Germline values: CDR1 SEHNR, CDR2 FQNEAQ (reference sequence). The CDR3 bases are TGTGCCAGCAGCCCATTTCGGACAGGGAACACTGAAGCTTTCTTT. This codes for CASSPFRTGNTEAFF.

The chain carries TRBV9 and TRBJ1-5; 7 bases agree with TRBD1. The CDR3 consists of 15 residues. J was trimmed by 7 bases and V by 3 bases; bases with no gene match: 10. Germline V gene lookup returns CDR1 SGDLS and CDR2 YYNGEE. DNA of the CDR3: TGTGCCAGCAGCGCCGGACAGGCTCAGGGACAGCCCCAGCATTTT. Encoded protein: CASSAGQAQGQPQHF.

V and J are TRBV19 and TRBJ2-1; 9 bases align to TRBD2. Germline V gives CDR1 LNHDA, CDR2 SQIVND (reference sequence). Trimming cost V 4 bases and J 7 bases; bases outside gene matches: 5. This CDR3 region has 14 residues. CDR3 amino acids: CASSNRGGANEQFF. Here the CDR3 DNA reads TGTGCCAGTAGTAATCGCGGGGGGGCAAATGAGCAGTTCTTC.

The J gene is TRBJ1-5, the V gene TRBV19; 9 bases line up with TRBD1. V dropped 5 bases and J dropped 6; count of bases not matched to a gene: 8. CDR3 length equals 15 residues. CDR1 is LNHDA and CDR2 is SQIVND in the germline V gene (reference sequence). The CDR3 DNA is TGTGCCAGTAGTCAGACAGGGGGGGGCGTTCAGCCCCAGCATTTT. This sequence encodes CASSQTGGGVQPQHF.

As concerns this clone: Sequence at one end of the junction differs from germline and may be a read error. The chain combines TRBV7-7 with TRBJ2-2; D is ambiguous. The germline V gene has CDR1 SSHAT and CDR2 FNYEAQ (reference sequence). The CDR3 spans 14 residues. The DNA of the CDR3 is TGTGCTAGCAGCTTAGCCCAATACACCGGGGAGCTGTTTTTT. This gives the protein CASSLAQYTGELFF.

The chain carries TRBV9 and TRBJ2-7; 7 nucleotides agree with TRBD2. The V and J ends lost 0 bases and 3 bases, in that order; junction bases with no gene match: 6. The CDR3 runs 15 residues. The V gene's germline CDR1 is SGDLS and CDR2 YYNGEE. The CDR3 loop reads CASSVATGGGYEQYF. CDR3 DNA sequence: TGTGCCAGCAGCGTAGCTACGGGCGGGGGCTACGAGCAGTACTTC.

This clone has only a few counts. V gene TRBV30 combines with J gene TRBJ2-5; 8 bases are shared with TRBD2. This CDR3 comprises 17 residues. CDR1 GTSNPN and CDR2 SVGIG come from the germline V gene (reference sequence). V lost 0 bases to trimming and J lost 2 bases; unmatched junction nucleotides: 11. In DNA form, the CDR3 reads TGTGCCTGGAGTGTCCAGAAGGTAGCGGGGACTCAAGAGACCCAGTACTTC. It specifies CAWSVQKVAGTQETQYF.

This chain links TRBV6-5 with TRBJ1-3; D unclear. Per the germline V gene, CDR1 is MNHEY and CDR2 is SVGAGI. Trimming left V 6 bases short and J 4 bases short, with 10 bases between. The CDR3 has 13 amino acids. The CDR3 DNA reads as TGTGCCAGCAGCACACTACACGGAAACACCATATATTTT. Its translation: CASSTLHGNTIYF.

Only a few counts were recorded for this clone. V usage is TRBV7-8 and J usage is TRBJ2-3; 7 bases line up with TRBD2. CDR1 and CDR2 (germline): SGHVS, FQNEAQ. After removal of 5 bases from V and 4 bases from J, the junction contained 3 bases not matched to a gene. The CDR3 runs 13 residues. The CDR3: CASSGREADTQYF. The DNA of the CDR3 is TGTGCCAGCAGCGGACGGGAGGCAGATACGCAGTATTTT.

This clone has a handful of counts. The CDR3 DNA follows: TGTGCCAGCAGCTTAAAACAGGGACAGAACTATGGCTACACCTTC. Residues: CASSLKQGQNYGYTF. V and J are TRBV5-8 and TRBJ1-2, with 7 bases that match TRBD1. V was pared by 2 bases and J by 2 bases, with 6 bases of the junction left unmatched. The CDR3 has 15 amino acids. Germline CDR1 reads SGHTS; CDR2 reads YDEGEE.

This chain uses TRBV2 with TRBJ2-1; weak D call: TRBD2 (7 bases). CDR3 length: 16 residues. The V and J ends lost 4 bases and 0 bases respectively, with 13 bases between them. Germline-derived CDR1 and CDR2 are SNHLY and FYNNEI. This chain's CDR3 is CASSGPAGASYNEQFF. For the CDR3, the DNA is TGTGCCAGCAGTGGCCCTGCGGGGGCCTCCTACAATGAGCAGTTCTTC. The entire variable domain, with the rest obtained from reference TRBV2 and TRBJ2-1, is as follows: EPEVTQTPSHQVTQMGQEVILRCVPISNHLYFYWYRQILGQKVEFLVSFYNNEISEKSEIFDDQFSVERPDGSNFTLKIRSTKLEDSAMYFCASSGPAGASYNEQFFGPGTRLTVL.

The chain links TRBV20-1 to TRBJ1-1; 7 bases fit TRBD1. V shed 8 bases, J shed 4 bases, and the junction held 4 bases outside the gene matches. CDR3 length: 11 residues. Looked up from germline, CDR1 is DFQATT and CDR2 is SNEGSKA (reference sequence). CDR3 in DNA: TGCAGTTACAGGGGTGGCACTGAAGCTTTCTTT. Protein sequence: CSYRGGTEAFF.

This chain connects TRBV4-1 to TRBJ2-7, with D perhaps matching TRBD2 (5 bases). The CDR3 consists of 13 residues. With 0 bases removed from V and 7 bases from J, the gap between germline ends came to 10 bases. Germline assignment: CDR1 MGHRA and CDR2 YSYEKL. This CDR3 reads CASSQDFRGEQYF. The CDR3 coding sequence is TGCGCCAGCAGCCAAGATTTTAGAGGGGAGCAGTACTTC.

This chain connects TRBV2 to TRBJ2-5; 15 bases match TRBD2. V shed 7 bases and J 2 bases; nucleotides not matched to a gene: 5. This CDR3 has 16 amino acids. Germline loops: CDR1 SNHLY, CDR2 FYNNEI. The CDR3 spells CASTPGLAGGQETQYF. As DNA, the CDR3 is TGTGCCAGCACCCCAGGACTAGCGGGGGGGCAAGAGACCCAGTACTTC.

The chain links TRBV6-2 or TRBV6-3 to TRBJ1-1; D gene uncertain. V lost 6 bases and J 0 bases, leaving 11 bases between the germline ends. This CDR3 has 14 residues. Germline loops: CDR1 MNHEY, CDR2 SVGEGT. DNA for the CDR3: TGTGCCAGCAGCCCCCGGGGAGTGAACACTGAAGCTTTCTTT. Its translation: CASSPRGVNTEAFF.

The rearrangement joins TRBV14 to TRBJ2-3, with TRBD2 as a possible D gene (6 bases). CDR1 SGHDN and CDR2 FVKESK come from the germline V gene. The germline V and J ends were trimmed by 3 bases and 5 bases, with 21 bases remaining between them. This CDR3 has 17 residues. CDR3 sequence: CASSHPGVQVNKDTQYF. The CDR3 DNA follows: TGTGCCAGCAGCCACCCGGGAGTCCAGGTGAATAAAGATACGCAGTATTTT.

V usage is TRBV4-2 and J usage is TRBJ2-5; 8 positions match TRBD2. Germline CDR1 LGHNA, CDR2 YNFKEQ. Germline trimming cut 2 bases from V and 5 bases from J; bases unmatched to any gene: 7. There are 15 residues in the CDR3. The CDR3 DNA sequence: TGTGCCAGCAGCCAATCCGGGGGGGCCGGGGAGACCCAGTACTTC. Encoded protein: CASSQSGGAGETQYF.

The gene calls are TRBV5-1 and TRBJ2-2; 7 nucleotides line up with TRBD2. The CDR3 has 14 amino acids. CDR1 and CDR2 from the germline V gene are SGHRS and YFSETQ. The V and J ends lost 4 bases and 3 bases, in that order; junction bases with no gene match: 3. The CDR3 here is CASSTLADTGELFF. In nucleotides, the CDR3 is TGCGCCAGCAGCACCCTAGCGGACACCGGGGAGCTGTTTTTT. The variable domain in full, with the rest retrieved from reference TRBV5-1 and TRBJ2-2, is KAGVTQTPRYLIKTRGQQVTLSCSPISGHRSVSWYQQTPGQGLQFLFEYFSETQRNKGNFPGRFSGRQFSNSRSEMNVSTLELGDSALYLCASSTLADTGELFFGEGSRLTVL.

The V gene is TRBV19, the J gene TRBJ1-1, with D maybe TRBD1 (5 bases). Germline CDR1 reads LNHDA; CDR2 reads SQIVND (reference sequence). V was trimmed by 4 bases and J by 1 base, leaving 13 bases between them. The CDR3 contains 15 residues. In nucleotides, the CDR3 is TGTGCCAGTAGTAAGATGTTCGGGGGGAACACTGAAGCTTTCTTT. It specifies CASSKMFGGNTEAFF.

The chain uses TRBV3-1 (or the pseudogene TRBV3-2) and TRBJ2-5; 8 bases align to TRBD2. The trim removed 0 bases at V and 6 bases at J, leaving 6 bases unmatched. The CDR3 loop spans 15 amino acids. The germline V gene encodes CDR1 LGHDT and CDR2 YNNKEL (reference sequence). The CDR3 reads CASSQDLSGGKTQYF. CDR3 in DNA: TGTGCCAGCAGCCAAGATCTAAGCGGGGGTAAGACCCAGTACTTC.

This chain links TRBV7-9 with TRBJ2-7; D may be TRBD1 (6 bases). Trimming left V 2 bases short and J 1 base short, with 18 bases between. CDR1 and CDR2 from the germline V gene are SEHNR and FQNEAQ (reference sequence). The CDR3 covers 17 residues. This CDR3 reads CASSLRLQGSWSYEQYF. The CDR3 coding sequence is TGTGCCAGCAGCTTAAGGTTACAGGGTTCGTGGTCCTACGAGCAGTACTTC.

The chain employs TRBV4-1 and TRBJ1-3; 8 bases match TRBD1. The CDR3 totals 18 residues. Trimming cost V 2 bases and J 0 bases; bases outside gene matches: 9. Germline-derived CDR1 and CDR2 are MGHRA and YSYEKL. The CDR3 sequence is CASSQHSGGYYSGNTIYF. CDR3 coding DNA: TGCGCCAGCAGCCAACATTCAGGGGGCTACTACTCTGGAAACACCATATATTTT.

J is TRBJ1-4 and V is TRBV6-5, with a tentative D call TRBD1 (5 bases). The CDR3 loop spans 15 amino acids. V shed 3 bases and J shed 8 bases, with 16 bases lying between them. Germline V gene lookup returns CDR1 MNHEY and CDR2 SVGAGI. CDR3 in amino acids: CASSYAGGEGEKLFF. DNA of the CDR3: TGTGCCAGCAGTTATGCGGGGGGAGAGGGAGAAAAACTGTTTTTT.

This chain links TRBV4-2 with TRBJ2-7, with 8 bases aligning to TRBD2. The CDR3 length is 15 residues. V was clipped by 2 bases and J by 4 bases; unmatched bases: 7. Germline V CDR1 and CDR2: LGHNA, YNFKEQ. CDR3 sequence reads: CASSQQRGIDYEQYF. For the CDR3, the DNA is TGTGCCAGCAGCCAACAGCGGGGGATCGATTACGAGCAGTACTTC.